This section outlines one T cell receptor beta chain sequence together with its context. These data belong to a study of PD-1 blockade in classical Hodgkin lymphoma. Overall study: Patients were treated with nivolumab at 3 mg/kg, and this was given intravenously every 2 weeks.

With 4 bases removed from V and 3 bases from J, the gap between germline ends came to 16 bases. The germline CDR1 and CDR2 sequences are LNHDA and SQIVND (reference sequence). This CDR3 is 16 amino acids long. There was relapse after autologous stem cell transplantation in every patient, and there was variation in brentuximab vedotin exposure. The repertoire was sequenced with immunoSEQ multiplex PCR; TCRdb's copy has only in-frame clones and lacks some. The sample includes 25,000 to 35,000 clones, approximately 87% of them seen just once. This clonotype was obtained from a human donor with classical Hodgkin lymphoma. The sequences come from peripheral blood mononuclear cells (PBMCs), collected before the second cycle of nivolumab. The chain links TRBV19 to TRBJ1-3; a possible D gene is TRBD1 (5 bases). The CDR3 sequence is CASSNSRGVVGNTIYF. The CDR3 region has the DNA TGTGCCAGTAGTAACAGCCGGGGCGTAGTTGGAAACACCATATATTTT.